This T cell receptor beta chain was profiled in a study of blood T cell repertoires in COVID-19. Study in general: Samples representing acute and convalescent COVID-19 were sourced from the United States, Italy and Spain. Sources were T cells, B-cell-depleted T cells, or PBMCs; the material itself was cDNA or gDNA.

V dropped 0 bases and J dropped 2 bases, with 18 bases sitting between them. The V gene's germline CDR1 is SGHDT and CDR2 YYEEEE. The CDR3 sequence is 17 residues long. The protocol was immunoSEQ multiplex PCR, while the TCRdb copy is restricted to in-frame clones and leaves out a portion. The repertoire includes some 250,000 clones, 70% to 90% of them detected once, and 0.7% sits in the top ten. The sample taken for sequencing was peripheral blood. The chain recombines TRBV5-6 with TRBJ2-7, with a tentative D call TRBD1 (5 bases). This TCR was recovered from a human donor in a cohort sampled during active COVID-19. The CDR3 reads CASSLATDTFITYEQYF. CDR3 nucleotide sequence: TGTGCCAGCAGCTTGGCCACGGACACCTTTATTACCTACGAGCAGTACTTC.